This T cell receptor beta chain was sequenced in a study of T cells in Graves' hyperthyroidism and ophthalmopathy. Germline CDR1 and CDR2: MNHNS and SASEGT. This CDR3 has 14 amino acids. V lost 4 bases and J lost 15, with 22 bases in between. Researchers amplified the TCR beta CDR3 regions from RNA transcripts. With the HTBI primer set, the TCR CDR3 went through a first round of RT-PCR. TCRdb re-called the multiplex PCR reads with MiXCR, one entry per CDR3 protein. The sample has approximately 330,000 distinct CDR3 sequences; roughly 13% are singletons. Sequenced material: blood. The TCR originated in a middle-aged woman with Graves' ophthalmopathy. The chain links TRBV6-1 to TRBJ1-5; D call uncertain. The CDR3 region has the DNA TGTGCCAGCAGTGGAGATCTAAGCGGGAGGGCCTTGCATTTT. This gives the protein CASSGDLSGRALHF.